The rows below give T cell receptor beta chains drawn from one sample of a study of siplizumab effects on memory and regulatory T cells. The protocol was immunoSEQ multiplex PCR, while the TCRdb copy is restricted to in-frame clones and leaves out a portion. The data show around 120,000 clones, roughly 94% seen once. The sample consisted of non-Treg CD4+ T cells sorted from blood. The receptor source for this set is a human donor in good health. Each CDR3 is given with its conserved first and last residue. The D gene is left open where the match is weak. Size values are once, few and many counts, or a class for expanded clones, and some rows have none.

D | size | J | V | CDR3 | DNA
. | once | TRBJ2-5 | TRBV10-3 | CASNGGLQETQYF | TGTGCCTCCAACGGGGGGCTCCAAGAGACCCAGTACTTC
. | . | TRBJ2-7 | TRBV10-1 | CASSESKSATYEQYF | TGCGCCAGCAGTGAGTCGAAGTCTGCAACCTACGAGCAGTACTTC
. | . | TRBJ1-3 | TRBV5-5 | CASSLVGERAGNTIYF | TGTGCCAGCAGCTTGGTGGGGGAAAGGGCAGGAAACACCATATATTTT
TRBD1 | . | TRBJ2-5 | TRBV27 | CASSKTGAGETQYF | TGTGCCAGCAGTAAAACAGGGGCGGGAGAGACCCAGTACTTC
. | . | TRBJ2-7 | TRBV19 | CASAGQNPTYEQYF | TGTGCCAGTGCGGGACAAAACCCGACCTACGAGCAGTACTTC
. | once | TRBJ1-4 | TRBV27 | CASSGVATNEKLFF | TGTGCCAGCAGCGGGGTTGCAACTAATGAAAAACTGTTTTTT
. | . | TRBJ2-7 | TRBV7-9 | CASSLNALPDEQYF | TGTGCCAGCAGCTTGAATGCTCTTCCCGACGAGCAGTACTTC
. | . | TRBJ2-3 | TRBV10-3 | CAVDPGSTGHTQYF | TGTGCCGTGGATCCGGGCTCCACGGGGCATACGCAGTATTTT
TRBD2 | . | TRBJ2-2 | TRBV9 | CASSSRLAGVDRFTGELFF | TGTGCCAGCAGCTCACGACTAGCGGGGGTAGACAGATTCACCGGGGAGCTGTTTTTT
. | . | TRBJ2-7 | TRBV2 | CASSEPGRSSYEQYF | TGTGCCAGCAGTGAACCCGGCAGAAGCTCCTACGAGCAGTACTTC
TRBD2 | few | TRBJ2-5 | TRBV9 | CASSVGTSGQETQYF | TGTGCCAGCAGCGTGGGGACTAGCGGGCAAGAGACCCAGTACTTC
TRBD2 | . | TRBJ2-7 | TRBV11-3 | CASSLAGTSGGTYEQYF | TGTGCCAGCAGCTTAGCGGGTACTAGCGGGGGAACCTACGAGCAGTACTTC
TRBD1 | . | TRBJ1-2 | TRBV2 | CASSVIQGAQPYGYTF | TGTGCCAGCAGTGTCATACAGGGGGCGCAACCCTATGGCTACACCTTC
. | . | TRBJ2-7 | TRBV2 | CASMTVNEQYF | TGTGCCAGCATGACAGTAAACGAGCAGTACTTC
TRBD2 | . | TRBJ2-7 | TRBV7-3 | CASSLMRTSAYEQYF | TGTGCCAGCAGCTTAATGAGGACTAGCGCCTACGAGCAGTACTTC
. | . | TRBJ1-5 | TRBV6-1 | CARTQVLPLQPQHF | TGTGCCAGAACCCAGGTGTTACCTCTCCAGCCCCAGCATTTT
. | . | TRBJ1-6 | TRBV7-9 | CASSTRDTSSYNSPLHF | TGTGCCAGCAGCACACGGGACACAAGCTCCTATAATTCACCCCTCCACTTT
TRBD1 | once | TRBJ2-3 | TRBV6-5 | CASSYSIRGTDTQYF | TGTGCCAGCAGTTACTCGATCAGGGGGACAGATACGCAGTATTTT
. | . | TRBJ2-2 | TRBV19 | CASSRSLGGRPGELFF | TGTGCCAGTAGTAGGAGTCTCGGGGGCCGCCCCGGGGAGCTGTTTTTT
. | . | TRBJ1-1 | TRBV18 | CASSRTGSTRNTEAFF | TGTGCCAGCTCACGTACGGGGTCGACACGGAACACTGAAGCTTTCTTT
. | . | TRBJ2-4 | TRBV5-1 | CASSFLGPTGDIQYF | TGCGCCAGCAGCTTCCTAGGACCCACTGGGGACATTCAGTACTTC
. | . | TRBJ1-2 | TRBV9 | CASSMGLPGGAGYTF | TGTGCCAGCAGCATGGGACTTCCTGGGGGAGCTGGCTACACCTTC
. | . | TRBJ1-5 | TRBV19 | CASSGQGPGAQHF | TGTGCCAGTAGTGGACAAGGCCCCGGGGCCCAGCATTTT
TRBD1 | . | TRBJ1-1 | TRBV5-6 | CASSFLDRIMNTEAFF | TGTGCCAGCAGCTTTCTGGACAGGATCATGAACACTGAAGCTTTCTTT
TRBD1 | . | TRBJ2-3 | TRBV6-6 | CASIQQGPPLTDTQYF | TGTGCCAGCATTCAACAGGGGCCTCCTTTGACAGATACGCAGTATTTT
TRBD2 | . | TRBJ2-5 | TRBV9 | CASSARGRPLQETQYF | TGTGCCAGCAGCGCCCGCGGGAGGCCGCTCCAAGAGACCCAGTACTTC
. | once | TRBJ2-3 | TRBV10-3 | CAISDPTSTDTQYF | TGTGCCATCAGTGATCCGACTAGCACAGATACGCAGTATTTT
. | . | TRBJ2-2 | TRBV15 | CATSRGSAGPGELFF | TGTGCCACCAGCAGAGGATCGGCAGGGCCCGGGGAGCTGTTTTTT
TRBD1 | . | TRBJ1-2 | TRBV10-1 | CASSESRVPGQGLDYGYTF | TGCGCCAGCAGTGAGTCAAGAGTCCCGGGACAGGGATTGGACTATGGCTACACCTTC
TRBD2 | . | TRBJ2-1 | TRBV30 | CAWSSGTSGPYNEQFF | TGTGCCTGGAGTAGCGGGACTAGCGGGCCCTACAATGAGCAGTTCTTC
. | . | TRBJ2-1 | TRBV6-4 | CASSDSAGRWGRNEQFF | TGTGCCAGCAGTGACTCGGCGGGTCGATGGGGTCGGAATGAGCAGTTCTTC
. | . | TRBJ1-1 | TRBV5-1 | CASSLALSGGTEAFF | TGCGCCAGCAGCTTGGCCTTGTCAGGCGGAACTGAAGCTTTCTTT
. | . | TRBJ2-1 | TRBV15 | CATSRGRGGSGTANEQFF | TGTGCCACCAGCAGAGGAAGAGGAGGTAGCGGGACAGCCAATGAGCAGTTCTTC
. | once | TRBJ1-4 | TRBV7-9 | CASSPDIGGRYEKLFF | TGTGCCAGCAGCCCCGACATTGGTGGGCGTTATGAAAAACTGTTTTTT
. | . | TRBJ1-1 | TRBV10-3 | CAISARGAEAFF | TGTGCCATCAGTGCTCGGGGAGCTGAAGCTTTCTTT
. | once | TRBJ2-7 | TRBV7-6 | CASSFPNKGGASYEQYF | TGTGCCAGCAGCTTTCCCAACAAAGGAGGGGCCTCCTACGAGCAGTACTTC
TRBD1 | . | TRBJ1-4 | TRBV6-5 | CASSYDLDRVREKLFF | TGTGCCAGCAGTTACGACCTGGACAGGGTGCGCGAAAAACTGTTTTTT
. | . | TRBJ2-3 | TRBV6-1 | CASGLSSTDTQYF | TGTGCCAGCGGCTTATCTAGCACAGATACGCAGTATTTT
TRBD1 | . | TRBJ1-1 | TRBV6-1 | CASSPQDRGYTEAFF | TGTGCCAGCAGTCCACAAGACAGGGGGTACACTGAAGCTTTCTTT
. | . | TRBJ2-1 | TRBV18 | CASSPMAGQFYNEQFF | TGTGCCAGCTCACCCATGGCGGGGCAATTCTACAATGAGCAGTTCTTC
TRBD1 | . | TRBJ1-1 | TRBV12-5 | CASGRDRVGTEAFF | TGTGCTAGTGGAAGAGACAGGGTGGGCACTGAAGCTTTCTTT
. | . | TRBJ2-7 | TRBV6-6 | CASSYRTARRIYEQYF | TGTGCCAGCAGTTACCGGACAGCCCGCAGGATCTACGAGCAGTACTTC
TRBD1 | . | TRBJ2-2 | TRBV7-2 | CASSSSGTDLTGELFF | TGTGCCAGCAGCTCTTCCGGGACAGATTTAACCGGGGAGCTGTTTTTT
. | . | TRBJ2-2 | TRBV5-1 | CASSLKGGGPDTGELFF | TGCGCCAGCAGCTTAAAGGGCGGGGGCCCGGACACCGGGGAGCTGTTTTTT
. | . | TRBJ2-7 | TRBV28 | CASSLWTGEQYF | TGTGCCAGCAGTCTTTGGACGGGGGAGCAGTACTTC
. | . | TRBJ1-1 | TRBV7-9 | CASRPDARDTEAFF | TGTGCCAGCAGGCCCGACGCCCGGGACACTGAAGCTTTCTTT
TRBD1 | . | TRBJ1-2 | TRBV2 | CASRQGQGRGSDYGYTF | TGTGCCAGCAGACAGGGACAGGGGAGGGGAAGTGACTATGGCTACACCTTC
. | . | TRBJ1-3 | TRBV30 | CAWSVQGRGAGSGNTIYF | TGTGCCTGGAGTGTACAAGGAAGAGGGGCGGGATCTGGAAACACCATATATTTT
TRBD1 | . | TRBJ2-5 | TRBV18 | CASSPNTGDQETQYF | TGTGCCAGCTCACCGAACACAGGGGACCAAGAGACCCAGTACTTC
TRBD1 | . | TRBJ1-2 | TRBV10-3 | CAISGTGGENYGYTF | TGTGCCATCAGTGGGACAGGGGGCGAGAACTATGGCTACACCTTC
. | . | TRBJ1-2 | TRBV10-2 | CASSEPDRRRTRGYTF | TGCGCCAGCAGTGAGCCGGACCGTCGCCGAACGAGAGGCTACACCTTC
. | . | TRBJ1-4 | TRBV7-9 | CASSSGVGTETTNEKLFF | TGTGCCAGCAGCTCGGGGGTAGGGACGGAGACAACTAATGAAAAACTGTTTTTT
TRBD2 | . | TRBJ2-7 | TRBV11-2 | CASSLSVLAGYEQYF | TGTGCCAGCAGCTTGTCAGTGCTAGCGGGTTACGAGCAGTACTTC
. | . | TRBJ2-1 | TRBV21-1 | CASMPQRCRSTPDEQFF | TGTGCCAGCATGCCACAGAGATGTCGCTCAACGCCGGATGAGCAGTTCTTC
TRBD1 | . | TRBJ1-4 | TRBV5-1 | CASSPGQKRSEKLFF | TGCGCCAGCAGCCCGGGACAGAAGAGGAGTGAAAAACTGTTTTTT
. | . | TRBJ2-5 | TRBV27 | CASSFWEKQETQYF | TGTGCCAGCAGTTTTTGGGAGAAGCAAGAGACCCAGTACTTC